The T cell receptor beta chain described here comes from a study of T and B cells in COVID-19 patients (dated by TCRdb to 2018 to 2020). Notes on the research overall: In this study, adaptive immunity was profiled in COVID-19 patients who either had active infection or had recovered, using TRB and IGH repertoire sequencing of peripheral blood. The recovered cohort included approximately 18 patients who contributed about 21 samples, and most of those patients had mild to moderate COVID-19 that was managed on an outpatient basis. A median age of around 33 years was recorded in the recovered cohort versus 60 to 85 years in the active-infection cohort. Critical illness requiring mechanical ventilation or ECMO was present in about 55% of the 20 patients in the active-infection cohort. Comorbidities linked to unfavorable COVID-19 outcome were present in about 90% of the 20 patients in the active-infection cohort. Over 7 million TCR sequences were analysed from a TCR and BCR sequence repository that comprised 35 to 40 patients and 65 to 75 time points. Two patients were in both the active and recovered cohorts because samples existed from active disease and from after recovery. For the repertoire analyses, the comparison was an age-matched reference group of a few dozen healthy donors who were negative for COVID-19 antibodies. As many as 9 follow-up blood samples were taken per patient, and some of the samples covered different disease stages within the same individual. General findings and caveats noted by the study authors: Blood samples from mildly ill patients during symptoms and early samples from severe cases were scarce. The cohort was judged too small for assessing how HLA contributes to COVID-19 susceptibility or severity. TRB repertoires were highly clonal in active COVID-19, whereas diversity and richness at recovery rose above healthy donor levels. TRBV/TRBJ gene usage was reported as strongly skewed in patients with COVID-19. Specific T cell subsets (CD4+/Treg/CD8+) and sorted SARS-CoV-2-responsive or tetramer+ T cells had not yet been sequenced, and the corresponding sequencing experiments were ongoing. A total of over 2,000 TCR clusters were exclusive to the recovered cohort, and about 31 of those clusters were low-pGen clusters. Prospective validation of the reported TCR clusters was stated to be required before clinical use.

The count of this clonotype is one. Its antigen specificity is not known. Base qualities are not at hand, and no much larger clone is one base apart. One read alone makes for weak evidence. TCRdb records Illumina MiSeq as the sequencer. Multiplex PCR with BIOMED2 TRB-A/B primer pools was used to amplify TRB rearrangements. Illumina-compatible adapters and 7-nucleotide sample barcodes were attached to the amplicons through two consecutive PCRs. Phusion HS II polymerase was used for all library PCRs. Amplicons were purified from gel with the NucleoSpin Gel and PCR Clean-up kit, quantified on Qubit, and pooled at roughly 3.9 nM. The quality of the amplicon pool was checked on an Agilent 2100 Bioanalyzer prior to Illumina next-generation sequencing. The source study handled its data this way. MiXCR 3.0.8 with the default MiXCR reference library was used to annotate TRB rearrangements. Non-productive reads and sequences with fewer than 2 reads were excluded, and each unique CDR3 nucleotide sequence counted as one clone. Clonality, diversity, richness and V-J gene usage were computed in R 3.5.1. TCR clustering by CDR3 similarity used GLIPH2, with generation probabilities calculated by OLGA. GLIPH2 clusters were kept only when the clusters contained at least four unique TCR clonotypes present in at least three individuals. TCRdb handled the public reads itself, with Q25 trimming in fastp and clone calling in MiXCR, and kept productive beta chains. Here each entry gathers all rows of one CDR3 protein and keeps the most common genes and DNA. These V and J calls derive from TCRdb rather than the authors' analysis. The sample contains 20,000 to 30,000 distinct CDR3 sequences, 32% of them found a single time. Clones ranked in the top ten supply more than 1.5% of the sample.

Genomic DNA extracted from blood, in amounts of 250-500 ng, served as the starting material for amplifying TRB repertoires. At the junction V is shortened by 4 bases and J by 0 bases, with 12 bases in between. The germline V gene specifies ENHRY as CDR1 and SYGVKD as CDR2. The CDR3 measures 16 amino acids from cysteine to phenylalanine. Just CDR3 DNA is preserved here, 48 bases in frame from base 1. Sequencing input: blood. This clonotype originated in a human donor who had recovered from COVID-19. This sequence uses TRBV10-3 and TRBJ1-4, with TRBD1 perhaps the D gene, on 5 matching bases. The sequenced DNA is TGTGCCATCAGTGCGTCAGGGCAAGCAACTAATGAAAAACTGTTTTTT. Its protein product is CAISASGQATNEKLFF.